This T cell receptor beta chain was sequenced during a study of blood T cell repertoires in COVID-19. Trimming removed 2 bases from V and 3 bases from J, with 4 bases in between. This CDR3 has 12 amino acids. Per germline, CDR1 MNHNS and CDR2 SASEGT. Clones were sequenced by immunoSEQ multiplex PCR, and TCRdb holds only the in-frame ones, with some missing. The sample lists about 82,000 clones, less than 85% occurring once. The gene calls are TRBV6-1 and TRBJ2-5; no definite D call. The specimen sequenced was peripheral blood. This receptor was identified in a human donor with acute or convalescent COVID-19. The donor label of this sample is uncertain. The CDR3 sequence: CASSEQEETQYF. CDR3 nucleotides: TGTGCCAGCAGTGAACAGGAAGAGACCCAGTACTTC.